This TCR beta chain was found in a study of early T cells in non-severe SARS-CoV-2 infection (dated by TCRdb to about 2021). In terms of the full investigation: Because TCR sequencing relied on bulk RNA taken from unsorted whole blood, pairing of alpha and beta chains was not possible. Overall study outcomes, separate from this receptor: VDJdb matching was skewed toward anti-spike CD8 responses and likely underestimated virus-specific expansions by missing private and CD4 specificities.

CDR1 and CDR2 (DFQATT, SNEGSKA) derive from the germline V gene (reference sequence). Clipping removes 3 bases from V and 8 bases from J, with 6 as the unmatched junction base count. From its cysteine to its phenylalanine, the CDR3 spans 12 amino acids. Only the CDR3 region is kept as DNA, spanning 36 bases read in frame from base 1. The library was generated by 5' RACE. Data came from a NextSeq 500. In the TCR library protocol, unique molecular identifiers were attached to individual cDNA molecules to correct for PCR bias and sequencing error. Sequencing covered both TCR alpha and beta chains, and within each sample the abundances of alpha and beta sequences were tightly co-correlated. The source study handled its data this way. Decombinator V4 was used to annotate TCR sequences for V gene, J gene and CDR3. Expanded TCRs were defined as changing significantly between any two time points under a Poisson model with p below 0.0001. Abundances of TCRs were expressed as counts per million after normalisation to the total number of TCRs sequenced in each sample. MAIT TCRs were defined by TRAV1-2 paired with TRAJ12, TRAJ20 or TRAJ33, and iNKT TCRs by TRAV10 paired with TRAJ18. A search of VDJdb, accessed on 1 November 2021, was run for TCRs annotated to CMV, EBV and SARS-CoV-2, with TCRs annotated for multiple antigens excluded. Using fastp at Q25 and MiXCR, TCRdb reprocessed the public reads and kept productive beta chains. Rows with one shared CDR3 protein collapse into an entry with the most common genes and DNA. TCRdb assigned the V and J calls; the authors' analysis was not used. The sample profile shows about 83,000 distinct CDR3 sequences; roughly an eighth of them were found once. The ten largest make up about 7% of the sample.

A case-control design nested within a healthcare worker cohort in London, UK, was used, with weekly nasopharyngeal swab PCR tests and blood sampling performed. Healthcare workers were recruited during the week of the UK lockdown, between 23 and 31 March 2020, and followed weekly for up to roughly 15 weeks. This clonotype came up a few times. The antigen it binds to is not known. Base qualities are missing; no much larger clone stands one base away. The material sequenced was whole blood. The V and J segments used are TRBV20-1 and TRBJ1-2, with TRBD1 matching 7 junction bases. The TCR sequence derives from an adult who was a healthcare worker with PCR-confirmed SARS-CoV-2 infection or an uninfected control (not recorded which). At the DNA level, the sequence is TGCAGTGCTAGTCAGGGGGATTTCGGCTACACCTTC. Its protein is CSASQGDFGYTF.